This record concerns one T cell receptor (beta chain) sequence. The antigen is unknown. The sample originates from a study of early T cells in non-severe SARS-CoV-2 infection. Study conclusions and caveats: Missing private and CD4 specificities, VDJdb matching favored anti-spike CD8 responses.

V dropped 0 bases and J dropped 4 bases, with 7 bases sitting between them. This CDR3 has 13 amino acids. Germline loops: CDR1 SGHRS, CDR2 YFSETQ. Unique molecular identifiers tagged individual cDNA molecules. TCRdb reprocessed the 5' RACE reads with MiXCR, giving one entry per CDR3 protein. This table has tens of thousands of distinct CDR3 sequences, 6.6% appearing once. This specimen consisted of whole blood, obtained at baseline. The sequence was collected from an adult who was a healthcare worker with PCR-confirmed SARS-CoV-2 infection or an uninfected control (not recorded which). The rearrangement joins TRBV5-1 to TRBJ1-1; TRBD1 is a possible D gene (5 bases). This CDR3 reads CASSLAGFTEAFF. Written as DNA, the CDR3 is TGCGCCAGCAGCTTGGCAGGGTTCACTGAAGCTTTCTTT.